Detailed here is one T cell receptor beta chain. Its cognate antigen has yet to be identified. Base-call qualities are not available, and no considerably larger clone is one nucleotide away. The sequencing machine was an Illumina HiSeq 1500. TCRdb cleaned the public reads at Q25 with fastp, built clones with MiXCR and kept in-frame beta chains. Rows with one shared CDR3 protein collapse into an entry with the most common genes and DNA. The sample records approximately 990,000 distinct CDR3 sequences, approximately 30% of which are singletons. The ten biggest clones cover roughly 13% of the sample. The CDR1 and CDR2 encoded by the germline V gene (reference sequence) are SEHNR and FQNEAQ. The junction shows trimming of 5 bases on V and 4 bases on J, plus 11 bases between the germline ends. The CDR3 goes from the cysteine to the phenylalanine over 13 residues. The DNA shown is the 39-base CDR3, in frame from base 1.

The data stem from a study of T cell repertoires in cytomegalovirus infection (dated 2019 in TCRdb). With respect to the entire study: Alongside well-studied HLA-B-restricted epitopes, the peptide stimulations were aimed at recently identified HLA-C-restricted CMV epitopes, whose presentation resists viral immunomodulation. Donor HLA type was relevant to the analysis, because carriage of CMV infection together with the matching HLA type was indicated by public TCR beta signatures. Study-wide findings and limitations: In the ex vivo response, HLA-C-restricted CMV-specific TCR beta clonotypes were dominant, and in two of eight donors the single most frequent clonotype came from this HLA-C-restricted group. In both this cohort and an independent approximately 350-donor cohort, the cumulative frequency of public TCR beta family members distinguished carriers of CMV infection plus the relevant HLA type.

In the paper's terms, the treatment or condition label means: in vitro stimulation with specific CMV peptide epitopes to enrich CMV-specific T cells. This receptor was obtained from a human donor in good health (CMV status not recorded). Some clones in this sample may be carry-over from other donors' samples. The rearrangement combines TRBV7-9 with TRBJ1-2, and the D gene may be TRBD1, 5 bases matching. The sequences come from cultured CD8+ T cells from PBMCs, collected from culture after CMV antigen stimulation. The nucleotides are TGTGCCAGCAGCCCGGGGGTTTTCTATGGCTACACCTTC. It translates as CASSPGVFYGYTF.